This T cell receptor beta chain comes out of a study of cytomegalovirus exposure and HLA in healthy donors. V dropped 4 bases and J dropped 2; count of bases not matched to a gene: 7. CDR3 length: 15 amino acids. The germline V gene has CDR1 KGHSH and CDR2 LQKENI. It was with 60 Vbeta and 13 Jbeta primers that the PCR ran. Repertoires were generated with immunoSEQ multiplex PCR, while TCRdb's copy carries only in-frame clones and drops some. The sample records around 130,000 clones, around 77% being singletons. This clonotype was obtained from an older woman in good health and CMV-seronegative. The chain recombines TRBV18 with TRBJ2-7, with 8 bases fitting TRBD2. Material for sequencing was PBMCs. The DNA of the CDR3 is TGTGCCAGCTCACTAAGAGCGGGAGAGGCCTACGAGCAGTACTTC. Amino acids: CASSLRAGEAYEQYF. The full variable domain, its missing parts supplied by reference TRBV18 and TRBJ2-7, is NAGVMQNPRHLVRRRGQEARLRCSPMKGHSHVYWYRQLPEEGLKFMVYLQKENIIDESGMPKERFSAEFPKEGPSILRIQQVVRGDSAAYFCASSLRAGEAYEQYFGPGTRLTVT.